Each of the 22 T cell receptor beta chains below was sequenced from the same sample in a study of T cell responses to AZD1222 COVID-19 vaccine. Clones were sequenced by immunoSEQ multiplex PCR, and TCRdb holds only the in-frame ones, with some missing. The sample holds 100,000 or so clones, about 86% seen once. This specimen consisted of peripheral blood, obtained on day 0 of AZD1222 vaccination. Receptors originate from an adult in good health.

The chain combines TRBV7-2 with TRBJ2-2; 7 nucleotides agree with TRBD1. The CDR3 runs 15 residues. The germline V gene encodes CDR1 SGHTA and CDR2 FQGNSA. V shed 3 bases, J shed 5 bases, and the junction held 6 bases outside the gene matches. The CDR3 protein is CASSFGQVPTGELFF. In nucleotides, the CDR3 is TGTGCCAGCAGCTTCGGACAGGTTCCAACCGGGGAGCTGTTTTTT.

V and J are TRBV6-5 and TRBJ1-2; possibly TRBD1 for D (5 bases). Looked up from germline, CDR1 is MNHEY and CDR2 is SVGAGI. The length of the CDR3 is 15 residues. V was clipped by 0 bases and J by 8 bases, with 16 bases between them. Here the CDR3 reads CASSYSNPGEGGYTF. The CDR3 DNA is TGTGCCAGCAGTTACTCGAATCCGGGAGAGGGGGGCTACACCTTC.

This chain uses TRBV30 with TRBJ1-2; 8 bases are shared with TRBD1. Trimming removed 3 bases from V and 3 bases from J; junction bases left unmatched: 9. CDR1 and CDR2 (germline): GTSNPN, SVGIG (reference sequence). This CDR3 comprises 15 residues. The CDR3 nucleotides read TGTGCCTGGAGCGACGGACAGGGTGGACACTATGGCTACACCTTC. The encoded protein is CAWSDGQGGHYGYTF.

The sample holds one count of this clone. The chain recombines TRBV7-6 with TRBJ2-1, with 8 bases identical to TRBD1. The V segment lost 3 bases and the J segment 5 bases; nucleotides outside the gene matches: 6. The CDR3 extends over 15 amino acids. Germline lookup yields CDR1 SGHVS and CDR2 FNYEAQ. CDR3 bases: TGTGCCAGCAGCTTCCGGCAGGGGGCCCACAATGAGCAGTTCTTC. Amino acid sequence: CASSFRQGAHNEQFF.

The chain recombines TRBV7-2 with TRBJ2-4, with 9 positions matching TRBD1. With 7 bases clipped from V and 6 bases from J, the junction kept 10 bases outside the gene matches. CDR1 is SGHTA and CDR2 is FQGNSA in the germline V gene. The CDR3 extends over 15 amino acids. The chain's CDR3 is CASTPRGDRVNIQYF. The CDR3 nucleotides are TGTGCCAGCACCCCGCGTGGGGACAGGGTAAACATTCAGTACTTC.

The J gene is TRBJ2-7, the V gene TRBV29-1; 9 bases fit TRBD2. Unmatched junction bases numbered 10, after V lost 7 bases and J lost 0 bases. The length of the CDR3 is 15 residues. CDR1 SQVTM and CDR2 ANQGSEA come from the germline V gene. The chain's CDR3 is CSGGERGAFSYEQYF. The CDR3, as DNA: TGCAGCGGCGGCGAGCGGGGGGCCTTCTCCTACGAGCAGTACTTC.

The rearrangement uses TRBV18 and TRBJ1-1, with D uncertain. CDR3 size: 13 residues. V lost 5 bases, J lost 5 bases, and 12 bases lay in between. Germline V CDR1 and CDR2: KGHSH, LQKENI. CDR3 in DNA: TGTGCCAGCTCAAGACACCTGGGGACTGAAGCTTTCTTT. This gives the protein CASSRHLGTEAFF.

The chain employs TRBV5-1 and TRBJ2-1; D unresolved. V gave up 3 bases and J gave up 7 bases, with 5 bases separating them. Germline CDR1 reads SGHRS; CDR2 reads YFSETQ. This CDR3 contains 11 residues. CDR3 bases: TGCGCCAGCAGCTGGGGTAATGAGCAGTTCTTC. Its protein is CASSWGNEQFF.

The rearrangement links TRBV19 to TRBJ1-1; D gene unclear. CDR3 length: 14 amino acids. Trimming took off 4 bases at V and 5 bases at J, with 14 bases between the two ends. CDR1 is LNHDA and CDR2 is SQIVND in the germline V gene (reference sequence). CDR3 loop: CASSTGRRGTEAFF. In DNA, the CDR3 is TGTGCCAGTAGTACCGGACGCCGCGGAACTGAAGCTTTCTTT. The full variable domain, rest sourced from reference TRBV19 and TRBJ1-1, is DGGITQSPKYLFRKEGQNVTLSCEQNLNHDAMYWYRQDPGQGLRLIYYSQIVNDFQKGDIAEGYSVSREKKESFPLTVTSAQKNPTAFYLCASSTGRRGTEAFFGQGTRLTVV.

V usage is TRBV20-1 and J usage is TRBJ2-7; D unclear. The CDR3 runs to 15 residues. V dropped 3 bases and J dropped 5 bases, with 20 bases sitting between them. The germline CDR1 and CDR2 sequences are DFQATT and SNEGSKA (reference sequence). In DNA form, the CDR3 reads TGCAGTGCTAGTAGTACGGCGACTCCGGACCACGAGCAGTACTTC. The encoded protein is CSASSTATPDHEQYF.

CDR3 region: CASSLRQGAVGGYTF. CDR3 coding DNA: TGTGCCAGCAGCCTTAGACAGGGGGCGGTCGGTGGCTACACCTTC. The rearrangement uses TRBV9 and TRBJ1-2, with TRBD1 matching over 10 bases. With V trimmed by 4 bases and J by 7 bases, 10 bases remained unmatched. The germline gives CDR1 SGDLS, CDR2 YYNGEE. The CDR3 is 15 residues long.

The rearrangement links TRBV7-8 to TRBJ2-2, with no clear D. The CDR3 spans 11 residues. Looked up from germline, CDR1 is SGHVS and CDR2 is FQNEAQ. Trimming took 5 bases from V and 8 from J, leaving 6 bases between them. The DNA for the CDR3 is TGTGCCAGCAGCCCCCTAGGGGAGCTGTTTTTT. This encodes CASSPLGELFF.

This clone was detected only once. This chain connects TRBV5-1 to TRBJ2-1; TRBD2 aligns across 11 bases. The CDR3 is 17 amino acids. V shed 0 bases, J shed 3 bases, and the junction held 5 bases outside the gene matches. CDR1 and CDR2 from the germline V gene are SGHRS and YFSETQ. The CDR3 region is CASSLVSGGANYNEQFF. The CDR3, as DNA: TGCGCCAGCAGCTTGGTTAGCGGGGGGGCTAACTACAATGAGCAGTTCTTC.

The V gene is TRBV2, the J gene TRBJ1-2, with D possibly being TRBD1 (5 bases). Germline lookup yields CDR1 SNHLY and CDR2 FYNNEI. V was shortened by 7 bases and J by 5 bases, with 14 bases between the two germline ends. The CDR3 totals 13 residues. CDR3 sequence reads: CASISGPAYGYTF. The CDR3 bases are TGTGCCAGCATATCGGGGCCGGCGTATGGCTACACCTTC.

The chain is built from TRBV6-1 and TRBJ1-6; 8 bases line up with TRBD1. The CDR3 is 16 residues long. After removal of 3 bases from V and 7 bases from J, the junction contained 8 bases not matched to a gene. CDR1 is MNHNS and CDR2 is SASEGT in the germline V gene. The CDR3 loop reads CASSDGRTGRNSPLHF. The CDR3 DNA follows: TGTGCCAGCAGTGATGGACGGACAGGGAGAAATTCACCCCTCCACTTT.

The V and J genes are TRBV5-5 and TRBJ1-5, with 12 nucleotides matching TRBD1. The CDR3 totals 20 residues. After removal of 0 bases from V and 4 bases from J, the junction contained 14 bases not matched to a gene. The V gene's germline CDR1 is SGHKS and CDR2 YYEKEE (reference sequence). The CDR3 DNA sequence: TGTGCCAGCAGCTTGGTCTTCTTTGGGACAGGGGGCATGAAGAATCAGCCCCAGCATTTT. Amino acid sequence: CASSLVFFGTGGMKNQPQHF.

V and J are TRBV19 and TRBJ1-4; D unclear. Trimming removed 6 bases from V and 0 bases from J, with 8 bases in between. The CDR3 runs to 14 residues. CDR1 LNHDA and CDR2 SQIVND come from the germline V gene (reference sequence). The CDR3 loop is CASRTTTTNEKLFF. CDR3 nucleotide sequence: TGTGCCAGTAGGACAACCACAACTAATGAAAAACTGTTTTTT.

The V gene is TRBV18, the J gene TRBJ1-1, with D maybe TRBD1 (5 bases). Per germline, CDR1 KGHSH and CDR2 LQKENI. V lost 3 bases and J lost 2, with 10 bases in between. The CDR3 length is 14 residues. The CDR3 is CASSPEGTNTEAFF. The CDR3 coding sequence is TGTGCCAGCTCACCGGAGGGGACCAACACTGAAGCTTTCTTT. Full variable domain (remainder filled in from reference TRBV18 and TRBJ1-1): NAGVMQNPRHLVRRRGQEARLRCSPMKGHSHVYWYRQLPEEGLKFMVYLQKENIIDESGMPKERFSAEFPKEGPSILRIQQVVRGDSAAYFCASSPEGTNTEAFFGQGTRLTVV.

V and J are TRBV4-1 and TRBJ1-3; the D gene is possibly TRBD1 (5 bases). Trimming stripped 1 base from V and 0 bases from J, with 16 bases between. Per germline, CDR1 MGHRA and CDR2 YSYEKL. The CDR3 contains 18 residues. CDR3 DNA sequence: TGCGCCAGCAGCCAAGGCAAGGGGCAAAAGAGCTCTGGAAACACCATATATTTT. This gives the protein CASSQGKGQKSSGNTIYF.

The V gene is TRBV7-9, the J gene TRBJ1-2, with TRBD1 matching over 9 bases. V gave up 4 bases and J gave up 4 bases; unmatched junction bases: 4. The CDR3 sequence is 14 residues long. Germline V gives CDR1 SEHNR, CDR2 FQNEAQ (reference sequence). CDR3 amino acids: CASSSDRGGYGYTF. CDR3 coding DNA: TGTGCCAGCAGCTCGGACAGGGGAGGCTATGGCTACACCTTC.

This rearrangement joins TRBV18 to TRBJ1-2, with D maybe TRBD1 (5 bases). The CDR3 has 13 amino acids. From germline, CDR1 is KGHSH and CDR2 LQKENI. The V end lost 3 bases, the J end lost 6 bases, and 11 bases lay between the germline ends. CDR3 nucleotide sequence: TGTGCCAGCTCACCGGGCAGGGACGATGGCTACACCTTC. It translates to CASSPGRDDGYTF.

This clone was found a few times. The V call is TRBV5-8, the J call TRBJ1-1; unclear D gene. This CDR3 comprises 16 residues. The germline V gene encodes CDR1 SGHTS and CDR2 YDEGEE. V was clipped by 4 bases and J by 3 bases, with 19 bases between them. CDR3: CASSPRWGGRDTEAFF. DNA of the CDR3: TGTGCCAGCAGCCCCAGATGGGGTGGGAGAGACACTGAAGCTTTCTTT.